Below, 8 T cell receptor beta chains from the same sample are listed, as sequenced in a study of blood T cells in healthy people across ages (dated by TCRdb to between 2015 and 2016). The library relied on 5' RACE. Sequencing instrument: Illumina HiSeq 2500. A second PCR of about 6 to 11 cycles was performed with a sample-barcoded 5' primer and a J-beta primer mix. Using fastp at Q25 and MiXCR, TCRdb reprocessed the public reads and kept productive beta chains. All rows with the same CDR3 protein become a single entry with the most common DNA and genes. This sample comprises roughly 410,000 distinct CDR3 sequences, about half of them detected only once. The ten largest clonotypes hold 45% to 65% of the sample. The sample was blood. The source of these receptors is a man aged 55 to 70 in good health.

V and J are TRBV30 and TRBJ1-1, with D uncertain. Between the trimmed V and J ends, which lost 5 bases and 0 bases, there was a span of 10 bases. Germline assignment: CDR1 GTSNPN and CDR2 SVGIG (reference sequence). The CDR3 consists of 13 residues. The CDR3 here is CAWERRMNTEAFF. In DNA form, the CDR3 reads TGTGCCTGGGAGCGGAGGATGAACACTGAAGCTTTCTTT.

This chain's CDR3 is CASSTHGYEQYF. Written as DNA, the CDR3 is TGTGCCAGCAGCACGCACGGTTACGAGCAGTACTTC. The chain recombines TRBV3-1 with TRBJ2-5, with D uncertain. The J call is doubtful: the DNA matches TRBJ2-7 better. Germline V gives CDR1 LGHDT, CDR2 YNNKEL (reference sequence). The CDR3 is 12 residues long.

This clonotype qualifies as hyperexpanded. The genes are TRBV20-1 and TRBJ2-1; D call uncertain. Looked up from germline, CDR1 is DFQATT and CDR2 is SNEGSKA (reference sequence). CDR3 length: 12 amino acids. V was clipped by 1 base and J by 1 base, with 2 bases between them. Here the CDR3 DNA reads TGCAGTGCTAGAGGGTCCTACAATGAGCAGTTCTTC. Its translation: CSARGSYNEQFF.

V and J are TRBV5-1 and TRBJ2-7; D not certain. The CDR3 loop spans 13 amino acids. Germline lookup yields CDR1 SGHRS and CDR2 YFSETQ. The ends were cut back, 4 bases at V and 0 bases at J, with 8 bases in the middle. The CDR3, as DNA: TGCGCCAGCAGCCCTAGGAGCTCCTACGAGCAGTACTTC. Its translation is CASSPRSSYEQYF.

This chain links TRBV7-2 with TRBJ2-4; tentatively, D is TRBD1 or TRBD2 (5 bases each). Trimming removed 6 bases at V and 3 bases at J, with 15 bases between. This CDR3 has 15 amino acids. Germline-derived CDR1 and CDR2 are SGHTA and FQGNSA. The CDR3 protein is CASSVEGINKNIQYF. CDR3 DNA sequence: TGTGCCAGCAGTGTTGAGGGGATTAACAAAAACATTCAGTACTTC.

The chain carries TRBV27 and TRBJ1-2, with a possible D match to TRBD1 (5 bases). The V gene lost 0 bases and the J gene lost 8 bases, with 10 bases spanning the gap. The CDR3 runs to 13 residues. From germline, CDR1 is MNHEY and CDR2 SMNVEV (reference sequence). The CDR3 loop is CASSLSSGNGYTF. For the CDR3, the DNA is TGTGCCAGCAGTTTATCGTCAGGGAACGGCTACACCTTC.

This clonotype appeared a few times. The DNA for the CDR3 is TGCGCCAGCAGCTTGTTAGCGGGGGTTTACAATGAGCAGTTCTTC. It is translated as CASSLLAGVYNEQFF. The V and J genes are TRBV5-1 and TRBJ2-1, with TRBD2 matching 9 bases. Germline V gene lookup returns CDR1 SGHRS and CDR2 YFSETQ. This CDR3 is built from 15 residues. The V segment lost 1 base and the J segment 4 bases; nucleotides outside the gene matches: 3.

This clonotype was counted between two and nine times. Germline and junction disagree at one end, which may indicate a read error. This chain links TRBV28 with TRBJ1-6, with TRBD1 as a possible D gene (6 bases). Germline assignment: CDR1 MDHEN and CDR2 SYDVKM. This CDR3 spans 15 amino acids. The CDR3 here is CASTVGQTNKSPLHF. CDR3 nucleotide sequence: TGTGCCAGCACCGTCGGACAGACCAATAAGTCACCCCTCCACTTT.